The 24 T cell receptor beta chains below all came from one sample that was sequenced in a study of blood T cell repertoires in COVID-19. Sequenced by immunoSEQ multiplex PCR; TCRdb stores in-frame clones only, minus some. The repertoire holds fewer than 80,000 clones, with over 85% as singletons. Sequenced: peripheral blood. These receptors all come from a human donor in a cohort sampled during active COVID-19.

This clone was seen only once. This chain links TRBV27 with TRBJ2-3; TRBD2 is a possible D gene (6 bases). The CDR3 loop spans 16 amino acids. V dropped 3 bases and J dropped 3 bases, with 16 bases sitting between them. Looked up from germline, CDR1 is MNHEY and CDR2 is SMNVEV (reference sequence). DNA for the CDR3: TGTGCCAGCAGTTTTAGTGGGGTAGCGGTAACAGATACGCAGTATTTT. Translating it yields CASSFSGVAVTDTQYF.

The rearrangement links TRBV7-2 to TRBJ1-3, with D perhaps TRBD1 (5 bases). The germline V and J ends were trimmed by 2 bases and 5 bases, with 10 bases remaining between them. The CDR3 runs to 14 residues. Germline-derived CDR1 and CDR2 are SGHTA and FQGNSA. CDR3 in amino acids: CASSLQGYRNTIYF. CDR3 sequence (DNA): TGTGCCAGCAGCTTACAGGGATATAGAAACACCATATATTTT.

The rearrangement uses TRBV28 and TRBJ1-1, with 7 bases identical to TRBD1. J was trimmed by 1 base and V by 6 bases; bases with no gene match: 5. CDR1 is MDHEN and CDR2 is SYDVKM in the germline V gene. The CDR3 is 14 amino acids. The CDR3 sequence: CASRGGSGNTEAFF. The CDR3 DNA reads TGTGCCAGCAGAGGGGGCTCGGGGAACACTGAAGCTTTCTTT.

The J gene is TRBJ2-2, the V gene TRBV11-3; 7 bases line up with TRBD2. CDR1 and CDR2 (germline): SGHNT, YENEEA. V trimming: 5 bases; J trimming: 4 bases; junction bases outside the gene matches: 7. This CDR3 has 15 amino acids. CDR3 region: CASSPTGGSTGELFF. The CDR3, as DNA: TGTGCCAGCAGCCCCACTGGCGGGAGCACCGGGGAGCTGTTTTTT.

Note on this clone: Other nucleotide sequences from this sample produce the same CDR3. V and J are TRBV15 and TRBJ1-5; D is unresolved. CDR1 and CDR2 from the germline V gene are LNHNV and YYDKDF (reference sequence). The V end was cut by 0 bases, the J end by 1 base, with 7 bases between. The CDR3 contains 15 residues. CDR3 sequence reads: CATSRDPGSNQPQHF. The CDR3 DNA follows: TGTGCCACCAGCAGAGATCCGGGAAGCAATCAGCCCCAGCATTTT.

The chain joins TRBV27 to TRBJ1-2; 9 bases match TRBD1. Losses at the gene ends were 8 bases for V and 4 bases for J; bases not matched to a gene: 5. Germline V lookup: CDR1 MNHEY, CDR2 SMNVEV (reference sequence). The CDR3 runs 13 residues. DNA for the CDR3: TGTGCCAGCGGTCTGACAGGGGGCTATGGCTACACCTTC. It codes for CASGLTGGYGYTF.

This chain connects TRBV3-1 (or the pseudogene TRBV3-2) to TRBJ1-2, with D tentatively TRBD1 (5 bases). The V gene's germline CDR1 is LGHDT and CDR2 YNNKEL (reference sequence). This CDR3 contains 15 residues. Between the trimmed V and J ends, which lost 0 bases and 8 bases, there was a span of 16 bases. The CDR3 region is CASSQDWGGISGYTF. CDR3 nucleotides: TGTGCCAGCAGCCAAGATTGGGGGGGGATCAGCGGCTACACCTTC.

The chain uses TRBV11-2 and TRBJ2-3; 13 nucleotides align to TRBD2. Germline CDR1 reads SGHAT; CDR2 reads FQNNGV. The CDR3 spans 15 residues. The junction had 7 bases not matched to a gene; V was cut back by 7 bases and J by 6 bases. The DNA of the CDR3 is TGTGCCAGCAAGGGACTAGCGGGACAAGGCGATACGCAGTATTTT. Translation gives CASKGLAGQGDTQYF. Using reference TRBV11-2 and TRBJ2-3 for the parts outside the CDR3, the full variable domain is EAGVAQSPRYKIIEKRQSVAFWCNPISGHATLYWYQQILGQGPKLLIQFQNNGVVDDSQLPKDRFSAERLKGVDSTLKIQPAKLEDSAVYLCASKGLAGQGDTQYFGPGTRLTVL.

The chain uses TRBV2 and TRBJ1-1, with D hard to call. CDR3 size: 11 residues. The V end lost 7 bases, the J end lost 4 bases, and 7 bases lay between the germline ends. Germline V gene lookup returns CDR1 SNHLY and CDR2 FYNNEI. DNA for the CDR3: TGTGCCAGCACGGTGGTCACTGAAGCTTTCTTT. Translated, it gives CASTVVTEAFF.

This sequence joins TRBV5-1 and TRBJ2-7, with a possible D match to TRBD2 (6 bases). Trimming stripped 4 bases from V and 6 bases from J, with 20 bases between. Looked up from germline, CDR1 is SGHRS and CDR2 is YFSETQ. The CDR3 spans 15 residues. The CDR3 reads CASSPAGGLGSEQYF. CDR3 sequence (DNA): TGCGCCAGCAGCCCGGCCGGGGGTTTGGGCTCCGAGCAGTACTTC.

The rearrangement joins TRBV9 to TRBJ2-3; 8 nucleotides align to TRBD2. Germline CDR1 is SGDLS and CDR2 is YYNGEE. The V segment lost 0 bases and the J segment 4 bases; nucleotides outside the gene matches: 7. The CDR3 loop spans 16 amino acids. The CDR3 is CASSVGNGGAADTQYF. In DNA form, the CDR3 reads TGTGCCAGCAGCGTAGGTAACGGGGGGGCCGCAGATACGCAGTATTTT.

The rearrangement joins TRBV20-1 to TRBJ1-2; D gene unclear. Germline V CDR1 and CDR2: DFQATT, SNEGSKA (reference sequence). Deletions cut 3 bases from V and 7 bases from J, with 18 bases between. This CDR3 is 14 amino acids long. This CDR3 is CSASPDSSRGGYTF. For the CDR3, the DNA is TGCAGTGCTAGTCCAGATTCTTCAAGAGGTGGCTACACCTTC.

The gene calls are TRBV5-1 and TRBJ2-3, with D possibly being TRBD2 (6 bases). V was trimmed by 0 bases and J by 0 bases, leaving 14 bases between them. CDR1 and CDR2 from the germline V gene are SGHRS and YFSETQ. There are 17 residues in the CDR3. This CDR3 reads CASSLGSSRGSTDTQYF. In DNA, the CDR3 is TGCGCCAGCAGCTTGGGGTCTTCGCGGGGTAGCACAGATACGCAGTATTTT.

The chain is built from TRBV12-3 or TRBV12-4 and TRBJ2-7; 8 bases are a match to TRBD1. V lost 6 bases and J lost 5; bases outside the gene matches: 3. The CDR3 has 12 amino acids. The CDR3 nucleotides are TGTGCCAGCAGCCGGACAGGGAACGAGCAGTACTTC. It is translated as CASSRTGNEQYF.

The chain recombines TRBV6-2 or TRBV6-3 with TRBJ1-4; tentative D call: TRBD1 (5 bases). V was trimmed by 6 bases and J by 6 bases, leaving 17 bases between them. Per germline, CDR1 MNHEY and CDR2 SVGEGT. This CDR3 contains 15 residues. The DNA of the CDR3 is TGTGCCAGCAGCCGCTGGGGACGGGAGGATGAAAAACTGTTTTTT. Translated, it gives CASSRWGREDEKLFF.

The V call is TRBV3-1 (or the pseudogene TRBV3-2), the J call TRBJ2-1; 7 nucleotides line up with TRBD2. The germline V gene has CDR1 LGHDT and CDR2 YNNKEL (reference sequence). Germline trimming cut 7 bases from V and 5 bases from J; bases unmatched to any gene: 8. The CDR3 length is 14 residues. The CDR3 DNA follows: TGTGCCAGCACCACCGGGACTATCCACAATGAGCAGTTCTTC. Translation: CASTTGTIHNEQFF.

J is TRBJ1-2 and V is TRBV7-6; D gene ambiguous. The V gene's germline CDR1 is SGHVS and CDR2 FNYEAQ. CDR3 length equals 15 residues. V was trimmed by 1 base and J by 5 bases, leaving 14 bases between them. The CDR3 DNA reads TGTGCCAGCAGCTTAGAAGGCTGGCCAGGATATGGCTACACCTTC. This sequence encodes CASSLEGWPGYGYTF.

The CDR3 DNA reads TGTGCCAGCAGTTTAGGGTCGACGGGAAATCAGCCCCAGCATTTT. Protein: CASSLGSTGNQPQHF. The chain employs TRBV28 and TRBJ1-5; no reliable D call. Germline V gives CDR1 MDHEN, CDR2 SYDVKM. The CDR3 runs 15 residues. V was shortened by 2 bases and J by 4 bases, with 12 bases between the two germline ends.

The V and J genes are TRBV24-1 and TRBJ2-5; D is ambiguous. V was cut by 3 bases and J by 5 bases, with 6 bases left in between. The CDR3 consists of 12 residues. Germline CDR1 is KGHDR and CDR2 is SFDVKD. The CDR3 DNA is TGTGCCACCAGTGATCGTCGGGAGACCCAGTACTTC. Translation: CATSDRRETQYF.

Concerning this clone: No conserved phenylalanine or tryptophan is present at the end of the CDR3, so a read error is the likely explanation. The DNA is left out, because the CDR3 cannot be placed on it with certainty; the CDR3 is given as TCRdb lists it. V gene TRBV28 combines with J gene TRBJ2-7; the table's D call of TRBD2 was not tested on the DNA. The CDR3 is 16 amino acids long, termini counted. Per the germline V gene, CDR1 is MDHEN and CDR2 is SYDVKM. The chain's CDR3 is CASSPTPLAGGSSLFL.

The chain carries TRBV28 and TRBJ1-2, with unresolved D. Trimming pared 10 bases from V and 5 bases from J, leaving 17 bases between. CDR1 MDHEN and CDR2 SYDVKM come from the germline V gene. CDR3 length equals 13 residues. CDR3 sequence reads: CATTAGLNYGYTF. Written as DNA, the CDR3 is TGTGCCACCACGGCAGGATTAAATTATGGCTACACCTTC.

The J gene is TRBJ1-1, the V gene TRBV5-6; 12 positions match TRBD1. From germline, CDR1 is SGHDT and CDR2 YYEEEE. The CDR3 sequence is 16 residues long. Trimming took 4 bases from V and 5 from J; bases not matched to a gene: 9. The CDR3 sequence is CASSEAGTGGFTEAFF. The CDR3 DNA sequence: TGTGCCAGCAGCGAAGCCGGGACAGGGGGCTTTACTGAAGCTTTCTTT.

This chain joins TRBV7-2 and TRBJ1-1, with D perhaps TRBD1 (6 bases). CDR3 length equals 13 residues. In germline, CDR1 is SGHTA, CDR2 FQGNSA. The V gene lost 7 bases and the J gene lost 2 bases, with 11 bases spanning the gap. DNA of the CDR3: TGTGCCAGCAACCTACAGGGAAACACTGAAGCTTTCTTT. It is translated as CASNLQGNTEAFF.

This CDR3 reads CASSPSGSTAYNEQFF. The CDR3 DNA sequence: TGTGCCAGCAGCCCAAGCGGGAGTACTGCCTACAATGAGCAGTTCTTC. This sequence joins TRBV7-3 and TRBJ2-1; 8 bases align to TRBD2. The length of the CDR3 is 16 residues. Germline V lookup: CDR1 SGHTA, CDR2 FQGTGA. V trimming: 5 bases; J trimming: 2 bases; junction bases outside the gene matches: 8.